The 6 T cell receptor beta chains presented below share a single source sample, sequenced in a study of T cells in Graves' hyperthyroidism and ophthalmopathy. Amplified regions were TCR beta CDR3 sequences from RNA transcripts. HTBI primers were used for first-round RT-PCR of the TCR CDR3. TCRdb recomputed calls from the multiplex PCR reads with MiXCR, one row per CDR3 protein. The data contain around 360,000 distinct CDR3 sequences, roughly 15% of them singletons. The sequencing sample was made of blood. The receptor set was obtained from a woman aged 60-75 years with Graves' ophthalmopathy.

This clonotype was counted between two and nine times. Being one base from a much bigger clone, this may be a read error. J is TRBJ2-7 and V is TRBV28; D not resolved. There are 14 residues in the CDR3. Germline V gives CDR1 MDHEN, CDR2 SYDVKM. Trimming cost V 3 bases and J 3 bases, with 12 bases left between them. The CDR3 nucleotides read TGTGCCAGCAGTTTCGAGGACGGCGTCTACGAGCAGTACTTC. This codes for CASSFEDGVYEQYF.

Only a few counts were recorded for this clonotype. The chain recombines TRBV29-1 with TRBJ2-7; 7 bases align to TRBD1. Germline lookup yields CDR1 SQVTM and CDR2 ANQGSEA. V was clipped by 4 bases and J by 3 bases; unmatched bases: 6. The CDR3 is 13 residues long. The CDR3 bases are TGCAGCGTTGTACAGGGGAGTTACTACGAGCAGTACTTC. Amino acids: CSVVQGSYYEQYF.

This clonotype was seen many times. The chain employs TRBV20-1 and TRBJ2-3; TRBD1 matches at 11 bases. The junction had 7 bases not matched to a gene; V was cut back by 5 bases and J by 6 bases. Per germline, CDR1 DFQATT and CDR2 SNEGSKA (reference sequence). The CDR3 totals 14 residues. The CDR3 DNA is TGCAGTGCTTCAGGACAGGGGGCACACGATACGCAGTATTTT. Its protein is CSASGQGAHDTQYF.

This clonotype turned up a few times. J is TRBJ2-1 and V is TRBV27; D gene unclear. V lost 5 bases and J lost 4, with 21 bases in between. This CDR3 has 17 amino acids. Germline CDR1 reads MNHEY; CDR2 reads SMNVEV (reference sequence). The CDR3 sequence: CASSPDMPGISYNEQFF. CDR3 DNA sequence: TGTGCCAGCAGTCCCGATATGCCTGGGATCAGTTACAATGAGCAGTTCTTC.

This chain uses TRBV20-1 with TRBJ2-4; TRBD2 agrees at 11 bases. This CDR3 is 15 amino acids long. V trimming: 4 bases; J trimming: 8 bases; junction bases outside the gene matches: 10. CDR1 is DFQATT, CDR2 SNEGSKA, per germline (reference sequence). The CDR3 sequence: CSANLAGGPRDIQYF. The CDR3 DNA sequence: TGCAGTGCTAACTTAGCGGGAGGGCCGCGGGACATTCAGTACTTC.

The CDR3 spells CASRQGIGSNQPQHF. The CDR3 coding sequence is TGTGCCAGCCGGCAGGGAATAGGAAGCAATCAGCCCCAGCATTTT. V is TRBV18 and J is TRBJ1-5; D is possibly TRBD1 (5 bases). Trimming shortened V by 8 bases and J by 1 base, and 15 bases separated the two germline ends. Germline assignment: CDR1 KGHSH and CDR2 LQKENI. The CDR3 has 15 residues. Variable domain in full (rest from reference TRBV18 and TRBJ1-5): NAGVMQNPRHLVRRRGQEARLRCSPMKGHSHVYWYRQLPEEGLKFMVYLQKENIIDESGMPKERFSAEFPKEGPSILRIQQVVRGDSAAYFCASRQGIGSNQPQHFGDGTRLSIL.